This section outlines one T cell receptor beta chain sequence together with its context. Germline V gene lookup returns CDR1 LGHNT and CDR2 FRNRAP. V lost 7 bases, J lost 6 bases, and 12 bases stayed unmatched. The CDR3 consists of 16 residues. This sample was taken from a study of shared clonotypes between healthy human individuals. Deep was the level at which the assay was run. The method was immunoSEQ multiplex PCR; TCRdb's version includes in-frame clones alone and lacks a portion of them. The sample lists over 400,000 clones; around 73% were seen once. The origin of this receptor is a woman in her thirties or forties in good health. Some clones in this sample may be carry-over from other donors' samples. Sequencing input: PBMCs. The V gene is TRBV12-5, the J gene TRBJ2-1; 10 bases match TRBD2. CDR3 nucleotide sequence: TGTGCTAGTGCCTCCCCCGGGACTAGCGCTACCAATGAGCAGTTCTTC. Its protein is CASASPGTSATNEQFF.